The entry below describes one T cell receptor (beta chain). These data originate in a study of blood T cell repertoires in COVID-19. Study-wide context: Whether acute or convalescent, the COVID-19 samples came from the United States, Italy and Spain. Sources were T cells, B-cell-depleted T cells, or PBMCs; the material itself was cDNA or gDNA.

Original data processing: From reference gene primer amplification, estimates of nucleated cell counts were derived. Measured with immunoSEQ multiplex PCR; TCRdb has only the in-frame clones, and not every one. D and trimming were read from the DNA, whereas the V and J calls and clone size are those reported in that table. The sample comprises 55,000 to 80,000 clones, approximately 86% of which are singletons, and over 25% rests with the top ten. Sequencing was carried out using peripheral blood. The TCR originated in a man between 50 and 59 years old with acute or convalescent COVID-19.

The DNA of the CDR3 is TGTGCCATCAGTGAGTGGGGGGGCAGGGGGCCCAAGAGGACCGGGGAGCTGTTTTTT. Its protein product is CAISEWGGRGPKRTGELFF. The chain has TRBV10-3 and TRBJ2-2; TRBD1 might be the D (8 bases). Germline lookup yields CDR1 ENHRY and CDR2 SYGVKD. The CDR3 runs to 19 residues. Trimming shortened V by 1 base and J by 5 bases, and 23 bases separated the two germline ends.